This T cell receptor (beta chain) was found in a study of shared clonotypes between healthy human individuals. Study information: Ranging from 18 to 49 in age, donors were two women and a few men. General study results and limits: Researchers found naive subsets generally carried larger estimated richness than memory subsets. Sampling covered nothing but blood. Tissue TCR repertoires likely differ from those found in blood.

Produced via immunoSEQ multiplex PCR; TCRdb's table is partial and in-frame only. Of over a million clones detected, over 95% appear once; the ten largest clones hold about 1.2%. The CDR3 totals 14 residues. In germline, CDR1 is SNHLY, CDR2 FYNNEI. The V segment lost 4 bases and the J segment 7 bases; nucleotides outside the gene matches: 10. This clone appeared once. Its antigen is unidentified. The study drew all its donors from Caucasian adults living in Nashville, Tennessee. The sequenced material came from naive CD4+ T cells sorted from blood. Subset noted: CD45RA+ positively selected. The source of this sequence is a man in his thirties or forties in good health. This chain links TRBV2 with TRBJ2-7, with 7 bases matching TRBD2. The DNA of the CDR3 is TGTGCCAGCAGTGTTCTGAGCGGGACTGGGGAGCAGTACTTC. Translating gives CASSVLSGTGEQYF.